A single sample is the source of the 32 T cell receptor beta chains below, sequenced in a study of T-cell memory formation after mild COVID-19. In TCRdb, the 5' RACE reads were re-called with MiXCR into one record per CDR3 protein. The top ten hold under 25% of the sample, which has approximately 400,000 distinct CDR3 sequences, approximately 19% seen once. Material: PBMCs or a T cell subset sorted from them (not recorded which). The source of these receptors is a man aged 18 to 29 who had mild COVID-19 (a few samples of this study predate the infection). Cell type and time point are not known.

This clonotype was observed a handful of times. In nucleotides, the CDR3 is TGCAGCGTTGGGCCATGGGGTTTGTCTGGCTACACCTTC. This translates into CSVGPWGLSGYTF. The gene calls are TRBV29-1 and TRBJ1-2, with D uncertain. Germline V gene lookup returns CDR1 SQVTM and CDR2 ANQGSEA. The V end was cut by 4 bases, the J end by 7 bases, with 16 bases between. The CDR3 consists of 13 residues.

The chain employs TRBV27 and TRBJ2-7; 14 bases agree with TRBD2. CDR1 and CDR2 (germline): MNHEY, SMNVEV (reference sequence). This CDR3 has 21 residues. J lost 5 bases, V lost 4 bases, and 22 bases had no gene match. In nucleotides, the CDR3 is TGTGCCAGCAGTTGGGTCTGGGCTGGGACTAGCGGGGGCCGCGCCCTGGACGAGCAGTACTTC. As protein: CASSWVWAGTSGGRALDEQYF.

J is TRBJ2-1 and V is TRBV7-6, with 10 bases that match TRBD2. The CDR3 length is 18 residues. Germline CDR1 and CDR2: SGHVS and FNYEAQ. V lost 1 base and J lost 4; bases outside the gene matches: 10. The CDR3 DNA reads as TGTGCCAGCAGCTTAGTCTTTGCCCGGACTAGCGGTTACAATGAGCAGTTCTTC. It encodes CASSLVFARTSGYNEQFF.

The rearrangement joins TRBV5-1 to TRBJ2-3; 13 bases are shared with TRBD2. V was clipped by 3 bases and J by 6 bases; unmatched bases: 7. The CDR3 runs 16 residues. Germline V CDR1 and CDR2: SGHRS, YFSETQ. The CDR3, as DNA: TGCGCCAGCAGCTCCGGGACTAGCGGGGTCCTGGATACGCAGTATTTT. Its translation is CASSSGTSGVLDTQYF.

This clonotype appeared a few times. CDR3 bases: TGTGCCAGCAGTACAGGGTGGGAGGACACCGGGGAGCTGTTTTTT. Protein: CASSTGWEDTGELFF. The genes are TRBV6-2 or TRBV6-3 and TRBJ2-2, with D perhaps given as TRBD1 or TRBD2 (6 bases each). CDR1 is MNHEY and CDR2 is SVGEGT in the germline V gene. The CDR3 length is 15 residues. Between the trimmed V and J ends, which lost 5 bases and 3 bases, there was a span of 13 bases.

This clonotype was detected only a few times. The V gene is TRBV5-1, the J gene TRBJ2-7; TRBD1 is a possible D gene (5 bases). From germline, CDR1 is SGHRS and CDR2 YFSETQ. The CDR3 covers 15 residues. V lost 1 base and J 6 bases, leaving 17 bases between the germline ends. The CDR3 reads CASSLNPDTLFEQYV. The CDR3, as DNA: TGCGCCAGCAGCTTGAATCCGGACACCCTTTTCGAGCAGTACGTC.

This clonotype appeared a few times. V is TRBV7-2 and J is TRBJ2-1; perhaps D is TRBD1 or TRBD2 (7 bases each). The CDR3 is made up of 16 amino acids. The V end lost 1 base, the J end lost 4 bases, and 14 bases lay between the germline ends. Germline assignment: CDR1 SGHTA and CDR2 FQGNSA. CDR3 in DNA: TGTGCCAGCAGCTTAGTGGGAGGGGGCCGTTACAATGAGCAGTTCTTC. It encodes CASSLVGGGRYNEQFF.

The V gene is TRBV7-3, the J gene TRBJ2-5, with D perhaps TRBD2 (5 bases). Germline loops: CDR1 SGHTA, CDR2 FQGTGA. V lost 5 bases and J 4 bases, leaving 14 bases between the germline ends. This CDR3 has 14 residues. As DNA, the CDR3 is TGTGCCAGCAGCCCCACGGGGAATCGAGAGACCCAGTACTTC. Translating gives CASSPTGNRETQYF.

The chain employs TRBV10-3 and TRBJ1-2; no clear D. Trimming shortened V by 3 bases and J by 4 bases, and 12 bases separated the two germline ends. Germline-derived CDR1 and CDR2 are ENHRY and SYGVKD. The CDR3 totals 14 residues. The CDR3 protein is CAISDGGAPYGYTF. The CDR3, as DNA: TGTGCCATCAGTGACGGCGGCGCCCCCTATGGCTACACCTTC.

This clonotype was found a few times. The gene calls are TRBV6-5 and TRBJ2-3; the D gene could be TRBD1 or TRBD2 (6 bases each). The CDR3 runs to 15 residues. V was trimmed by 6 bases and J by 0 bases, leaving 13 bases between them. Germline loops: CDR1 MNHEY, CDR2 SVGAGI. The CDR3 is CASSRGLHSTDTQYF. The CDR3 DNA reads TGTGCCAGCAGCCGGGGGCTACACAGCACAGATACGCAGTATTTT.

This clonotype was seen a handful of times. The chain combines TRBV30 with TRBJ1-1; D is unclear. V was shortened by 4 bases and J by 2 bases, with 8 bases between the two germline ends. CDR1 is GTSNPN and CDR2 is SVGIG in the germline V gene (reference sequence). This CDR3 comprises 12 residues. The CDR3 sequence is CAWTIVNTEAFF. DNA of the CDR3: TGTGCCTGGACTATCGTTAACACTGAAGCTTTCTTT.

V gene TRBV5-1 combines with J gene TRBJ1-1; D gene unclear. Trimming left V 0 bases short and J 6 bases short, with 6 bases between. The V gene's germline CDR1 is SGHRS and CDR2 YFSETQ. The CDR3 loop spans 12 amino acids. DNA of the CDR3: TGCGCCAGCAGCTTGGAAGGGCCTGAAGCTTTCTTT. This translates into CASSLEGPEAFF.

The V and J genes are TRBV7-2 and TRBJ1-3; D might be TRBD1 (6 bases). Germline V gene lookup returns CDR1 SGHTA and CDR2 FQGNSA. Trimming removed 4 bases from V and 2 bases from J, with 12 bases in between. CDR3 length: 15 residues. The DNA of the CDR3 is TGTGCCAGCAGCTCTGGGGCAGGGGCTGGAAACACCATATATTTT. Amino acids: CASSSGAGAGNTIYF. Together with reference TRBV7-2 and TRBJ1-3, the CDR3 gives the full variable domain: GAGVSQSPSNKVTEKGKDVELRCDPISGHTALYWYRQSLGQGLEFLIYFQGNSAPDKSGLPSDRFSAERTGGSVSTLTIQRTQQEDSAVYLCASSSGAGAGNTIYFGEGSWLTVV.

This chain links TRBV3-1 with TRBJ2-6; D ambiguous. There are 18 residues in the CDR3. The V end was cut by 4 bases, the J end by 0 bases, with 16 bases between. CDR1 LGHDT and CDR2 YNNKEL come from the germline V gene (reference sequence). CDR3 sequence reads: CASSPRGDGRSGANVLTF. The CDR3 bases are TGTGCCAGCAGCCCTCGTGGCGACGGGCGCTCTGGGGCCAACGTCCTGACTTTC.

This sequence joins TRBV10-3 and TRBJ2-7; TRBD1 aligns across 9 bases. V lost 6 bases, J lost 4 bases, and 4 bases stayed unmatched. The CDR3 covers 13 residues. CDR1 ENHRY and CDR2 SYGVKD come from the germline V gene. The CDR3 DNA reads TGTGCCATCAGGGGACAGGGCGAGTACGAGCAGTACGTC. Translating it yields CAIRGQGEYEQYV.

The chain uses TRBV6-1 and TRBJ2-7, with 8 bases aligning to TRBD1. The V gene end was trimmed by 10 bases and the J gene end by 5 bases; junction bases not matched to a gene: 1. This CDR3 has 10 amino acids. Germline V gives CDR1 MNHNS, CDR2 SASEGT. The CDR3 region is CAKDRDEQYF. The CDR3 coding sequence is TGTGCCAAGGACAGGGACGAGCAGTACTTC.

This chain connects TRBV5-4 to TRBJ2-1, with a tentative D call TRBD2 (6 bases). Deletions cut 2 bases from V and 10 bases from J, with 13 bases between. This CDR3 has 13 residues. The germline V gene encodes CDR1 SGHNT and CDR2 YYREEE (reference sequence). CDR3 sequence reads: CASSFGASVEQFF. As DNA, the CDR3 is TGTGCCAGCAGCTTTGGGGCTAGCGTCGAGCAGTTCTTC.

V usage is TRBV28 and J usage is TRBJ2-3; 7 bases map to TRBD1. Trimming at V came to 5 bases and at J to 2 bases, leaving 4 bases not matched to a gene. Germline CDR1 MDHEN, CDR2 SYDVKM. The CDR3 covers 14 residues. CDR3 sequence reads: CASSTGQATDTQYF. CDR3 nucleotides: TGTGCCAGCAGTACCGGACAGGCCACAGATACGCAGTATTTT.

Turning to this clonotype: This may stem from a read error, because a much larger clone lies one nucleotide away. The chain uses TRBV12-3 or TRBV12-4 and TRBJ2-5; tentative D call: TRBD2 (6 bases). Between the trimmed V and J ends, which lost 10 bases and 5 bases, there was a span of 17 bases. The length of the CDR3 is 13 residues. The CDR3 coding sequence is TGTGCCATCAGCCGTGTCGGAGGGGAGACCCAGTACTTC. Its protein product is CAISRVGGETQYF.

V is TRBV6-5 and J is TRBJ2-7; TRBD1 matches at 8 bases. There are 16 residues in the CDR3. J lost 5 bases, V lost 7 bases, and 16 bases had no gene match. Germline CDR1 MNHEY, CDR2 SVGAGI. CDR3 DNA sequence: TGTGCCAGCATTACACGTAGGGGGACAGGTTTCGACGAGCAGTACTTC. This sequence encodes CASITRRGTGFDEQYF.

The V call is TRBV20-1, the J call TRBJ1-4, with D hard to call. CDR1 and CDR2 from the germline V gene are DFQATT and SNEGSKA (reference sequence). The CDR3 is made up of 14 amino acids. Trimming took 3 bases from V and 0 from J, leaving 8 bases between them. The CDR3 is CSASPEATNEKLFF. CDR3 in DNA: TGCAGTGCTAGCCCAGAAGCAACTAATGAAAAACTGTTTTTT.

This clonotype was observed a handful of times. The CDR3: CASSQVARGRGELFF. The CDR3 nucleotides read TGCGCCAGCAGCCAAGTAGCCAGGGGGCGTGGGGAGCTGTTTTTT. The chain uses TRBV4-1 and TRBJ2-2; 8 positions agree with TRBD1. The junction had 6 bases not matched to a gene; V was cut back by 1 base and J by 8 bases. The CDR3 totals 15 residues. Germline CDR1 and CDR2: MGHRA and YSYEKL.

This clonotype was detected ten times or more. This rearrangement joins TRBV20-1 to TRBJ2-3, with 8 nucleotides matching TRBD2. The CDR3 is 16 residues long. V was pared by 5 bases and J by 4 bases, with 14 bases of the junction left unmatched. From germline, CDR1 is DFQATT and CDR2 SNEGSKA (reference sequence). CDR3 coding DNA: TGCAGTGCTCCCCAACGGGGGGGAAGAGGTTCAGATACGCAGTATTTT. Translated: CSAPQRGGRGSDTQYF.

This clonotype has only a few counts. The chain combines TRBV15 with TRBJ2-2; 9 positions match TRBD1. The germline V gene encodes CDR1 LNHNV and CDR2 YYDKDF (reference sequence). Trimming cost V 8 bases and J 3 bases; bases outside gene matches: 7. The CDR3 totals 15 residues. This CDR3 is CATGRTGEDTGELFF. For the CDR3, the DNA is TGTGCCACCGGAAGGACAGGGGAAGACACCGGGGAGCTGTTTTTT.

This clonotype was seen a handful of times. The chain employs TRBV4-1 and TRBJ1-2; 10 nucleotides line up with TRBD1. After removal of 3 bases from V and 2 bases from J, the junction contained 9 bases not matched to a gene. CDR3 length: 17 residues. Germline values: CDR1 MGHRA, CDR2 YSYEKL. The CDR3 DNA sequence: TGCGCCAGCAGCCATAACTTTCTGGACAGGGGGAACTATGGCTACACCTTC. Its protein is CASSHNFLDRGNYGYTF.

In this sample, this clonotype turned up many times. This CDR3 is CSVRDRAEQYF. The CDR3 nucleotides are TGCAGCGTCCGAGACAGGGCCGAGCAGTACTTC. The chain links TRBV29-1 to TRBJ2-7; 7 bases map to TRBD1. Germline-derived CDR1 and CDR2 are SQVTM and ANQGSEA. With V trimmed by 6 bases and J by 6 bases, 5 bases remained unmatched. CDR3 length: 11 residues.

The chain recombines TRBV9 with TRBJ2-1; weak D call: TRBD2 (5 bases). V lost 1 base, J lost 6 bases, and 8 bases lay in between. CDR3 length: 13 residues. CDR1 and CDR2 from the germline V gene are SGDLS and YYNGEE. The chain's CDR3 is CASSVSTSNEQFF. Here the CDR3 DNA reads TGTGCCAGCAGCGTATCCACTAGCAATGAGCAGTTCTTC.

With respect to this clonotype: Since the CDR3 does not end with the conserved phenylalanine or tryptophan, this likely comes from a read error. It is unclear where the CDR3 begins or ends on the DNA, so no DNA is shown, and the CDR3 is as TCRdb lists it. The CDR3 spells CASSEYGTGRIL. This chain connects TRBV25-1 to TRBJ1-1; TRBD1, the D gene given by the table, was not confirmed from the DNA. Germline assignment: CDR1 MGHDK and CDR2 SYGVNS. A total of 12 residues make up the CDR3, ends included.

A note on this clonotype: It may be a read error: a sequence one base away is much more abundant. This CDR3 is CASSQGDVGETQYF. Here the CDR3 DNA reads TGTGCCAGCAGCCAAGGCGACGTGGGTGAGACCCAGTACTTC. This sequence joins TRBV14 and TRBJ2-5; no clear D gene. Germline CDR1 SGHDN, CDR2 FVKESK. Trimming removed 1 base at V and 5 bases at J, with 11 bases between. This CDR3 contains 14 residues. Complete variable domain (other parts from reference TRBV14 and TRBJ2-5): EAGVTQFPSHSVIEKGQTVTLRCDPISGHDNLYWYRRVMGKEIKFLLHFVKESKQDESGMPNNRFLAERTGGTYSTLKVQPAELEDSGVYFCASSQGDVGETQYFGPGTRLLVL.

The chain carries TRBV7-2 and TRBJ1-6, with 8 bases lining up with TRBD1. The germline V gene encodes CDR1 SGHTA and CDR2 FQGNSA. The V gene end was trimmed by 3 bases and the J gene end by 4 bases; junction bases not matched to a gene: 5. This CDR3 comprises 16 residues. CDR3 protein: CASSFTGTGYNSPLHF. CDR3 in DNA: TGTGCCAGCAGCTTCACCGGGACAGGTTATAATTCACCCCTCCACTTT.

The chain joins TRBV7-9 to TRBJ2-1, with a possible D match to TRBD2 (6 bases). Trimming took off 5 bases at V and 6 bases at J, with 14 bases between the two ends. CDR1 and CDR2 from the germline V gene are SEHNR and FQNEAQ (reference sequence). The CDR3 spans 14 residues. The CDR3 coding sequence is TGTGCCAGCAGCGAGGGACTCCCAGGCAATGAGCAGTTCTTC. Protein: CASSEGLPGNEQFF.

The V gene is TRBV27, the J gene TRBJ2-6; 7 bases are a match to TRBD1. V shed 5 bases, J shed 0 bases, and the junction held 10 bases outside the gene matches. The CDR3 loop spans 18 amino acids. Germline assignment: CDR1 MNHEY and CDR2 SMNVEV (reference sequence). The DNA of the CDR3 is TGTGCCAGCAGTCAAAAAGGGGGCCTCCACTCTGGGGCCAACGTCCTGACTTTC. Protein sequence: CASSQKGGLHSGANVLTF.